These 8 T cell receptor beta chains were sequenced from one sample in a study of T cell clonality in common variable immunodeficiency. The table came from immunoSEQ multiplex PCR; TCRdb's copy has only in-frame clones and leaves some out. Observed in the sample are 7,000 to 9,500 clones, none of them singletons. Study-wide results and limits: Reportedly, TCR beta sequences from common variable immunodeficiency showed fewer deletions and N-nucleotide insertions.

No antigens are known for them. Sequencing was performed on peripheral blood mononuclear cells. These receptor sequences come from a human donor with common variable immunodeficiency.

This clone was counted at least ten times. The read finishes 3 residues shy of the CDR3 end, and the germline J gene is used to complete it. This sequence joins TRBV5-1 and TRBJ2-7; 9 nucleotides line up with TRBD1. Germline V lookup: CDR1 SGHRS, CDR2 YFSETQ. The CDR3 spans 16 residues. V lost 0 bases and J lost 1; bases outside the gene matches: 5. The CDR3 loop reads CASSLAGTGMSYEQYF. Partial CDR3 DNA: TGCGCCAGCAGCTTGGCAGGGACAGGGATGTCCTACGAG.

This clone was seen repeatedly, ten times or more. The CDR3 extends 3 residues past the end of the read, so its final part is completed from the germline J gene. The chain combines TRBV20-1 with TRBJ2-7; TRBD2 agrees at 9 bases. The CDR3 totals 13 residues. The J segment lost 5 bases and the V segment lost 5 bases, leaving 7 bases of the junction unmatched. CDR1 and CDR2 (germline): DFQATT, SNEGSKA (reference sequence). The covered CDR3 bases are TGCAGTGCTGGGGTAGCGGGGGCCCACGAG. It specifies CSAGVAGAHE. In full, the CDR3 is CSAGVAGAHEQYF.

This clone was found many times. The read ends 3 residues early relative to the CDR3; the germline J gene fills the gap. This sequence joins TRBV7-8 and TRBJ1-1; weak D call: TRBD1 (6 bases). The CDR3 extends over 18 amino acids. V was clipped by 5 bases and J by 0 bases, with 22 bases between them. CDR1 SGHVS and CDR2 FQNEAQ come from the germline V gene. CDR3 DNA (partial): TGTGCCAGCAGCCCCCCCTCCTGGGGGACATCCTTGAACACTGAA. Protein: CASSPPSWGTSLNTE. The whole CDR3 protein is CASSPPSWGTSLNTEAFF.

By sample share, this clone is medium-sized. Coverage ceases 3 residues before the CDR3 finishes, and the germline J gene fills in the end. This rearrangement joins TRBV11-2 to TRBJ1-1, with D possibly TRBD1 on 5 matching bases. V was clipped by 5 bases and J by 0 bases, with 10 bases between them. The CDR3 runs to 14 residues. Germline V lookup: CDR1 SGHAT, CDR2 FQNNGV. Partial CDR3 DNA: TGTGCCAGCAGCCGACAGCTCCTGAACACTGAA. It encodes CASSRQLLNTE. The full CDR3 protein reads CASSRQLLNTEAFF. Full variable domain (remainder filled in from reference TRBV11-2 and TRBJ1-1): EAGVAQSPRYKIIEKRQSVAFWCNPISGHATLYWYQQILGQGPKLLIQFQNNGVVDDSQLPKDRFSAERLKGVDSTLKIQPAKLEDSAVYLCASSRQLLNTEAFFGQGTRLTVV.

The sample holds many counts of this clone. CDR3 sequence reads: CASTLYNEQFF. The DNA read from the CDR3 is TGTGCCAGCACCCTCTACAATGAG. This chain links TRBV12-3 or TRBV12-4 with TRBJ2-1; D gene unclear. From the germline J gene comes the end of the CDR3, since the read stops 3 residues before it. V was clipped by 7 bases and J by 3 bases, with 4 bases between them. The CDR3 is 11 amino acids.

This clone was seen at least ten times. The read ends 3 residues shy of where the CDR3 ends; the end is completed using the germline J gene. This chain uses TRBV19 with TRBJ1-1; D is ambiguous. This CDR3 is built from 14 residues. V lost 5 bases, J lost 1 base, and 11 bases lay in between. The germline V gene has CDR1 LNHDA and CDR2 SQIVND (reference sequence). The CDR3 loop is CASSPRQANTEAFF. CDR3 DNA (partial): TGTGCCAGTAGTCCCCGCCAGGCGAACACTGAA.

This clone was seen at least ten times. The read gets to within 3 residues of the CDR3 end, and the germline J gene fills in the rest. The rearrangement links TRBV7-3 to TRBJ2-1, with D possibly being TRBD2 (5 bases). Germline V gene sequence: CDR1 SGHTA, CDR2 FQGTGA. CDR3 length: 16 residues. V lost 1 base and J lost 4, with 14 bases in between. The CDR3 spells CASSLNLASSYNEQFF. CDR3 bases read: TGTGCCAGCAGCTTAAACTTAGCGTCATCTTACAATGAG.

This clone was detected a few times. CDR3 protein: CRASVGIRAFF. The part of the CDR3 DNA that was read is TGCAGGGCTTCGGTTGGTATTCGC. The V call is TRBV20-1, the J call TRBJ1-1; no firm D call. Read coverage stops 3 residues before the CDR3 terminus; the germline J gene supplies the remainder. The CDR3 is 11 amino acids. Looked up from germline, CDR1 is DFQATT and CDR2 is SNEGSKA (reference sequence).